These 25 T cell receptor beta chains came from one sample sequenced in a study of Graves' ophthalmopathy and Graves' hyperthyroidism. Investigators amplified TCR beta CDR3 regions from RNA transcripts. Amplification began with first-round RT-PCR using HTBI primers, then second-round multiplex PCR was performed. Using its own MiXCR run on the multiplex PCR reads, TCRdb lists one record per CDR3 protein. The sample includes under 350,000 distinct CDR3 sequences, 17% seen only once; the top ten take roughly an eighth. Sequencing was carried out using peripheral blood. These receptors all stem from an adult man with Graves' ophthalmopathy.

In its sample, this clonotype was seen many times. This chain joins TRBV7-8 and TRBJ2-5; 9 nucleotides line up with TRBD1. Germline loops: CDR1 SGHVS, CDR2 FQNEAQ. V was clipped by 2 bases and J by 3 bases; unmatched bases: 4. This CDR3 region has 15 residues. CDR3 protein: CASSLPTGGEETQYF. The CDR3 DNA reads as TGTGCCAGCAGCTTACCCACAGGGGGCGAAGAGACCCAGTACTTC.

This clonotype was recorded at least ten times. This chain uses TRBV5-1 with TRBJ1-3, with D possibly matching TRBD1 (6 bases). The germline V gene has CDR1 SGHRS and CDR2 YFSETQ. V lost 5 bases to trimming and J lost 0 bases, with 18 bases between them. The length of the CDR3 is 17 residues. The CDR3 bases are TGCGCCAGCAGTCGAACGACGGGACACAACTCTGGAAACACCATATATTTT. Translation: CASSRTTGHNSGNTIYF.

This clonotype was observed at least ten times. One junction end disagrees with the germline gene, perhaps due to a read error. V is TRBV27 and J is TRBJ2-5; the D is unclear. Germline values: CDR1 MNHEY, CDR2 SMNVEV (reference sequence). The CDR3 sequence is 13 residues long. Written as DNA, the CDR3 is TGTGCCAGCAGTCCAGTCAGCCAAGAGGCCCAGTACTTC. Translating it yields CASSPVSQEAQYF.

The V and J genes are TRBV6-1 and TRBJ2-7, with D perhaps being TRBD1 or TRBD2 (6 bases each). Germline lookup yields CDR1 MNHNS and CDR2 SASEGT. The CDR3 runs 14 residues. V was clipped by 7 bases and J by 5 bases, with 18 bases between them. The CDR3 sequence: CASNQGGSGNEQYF. The CDR3 bases are TGTGCCAGCAACCAAGGGGGGAGCGGTAACGAGCAGTACTTC.

This clonotype was detected ten times or more. CDR3 bases: TGTGCCATCAGTATAGGGACGAAGAGAAGGTACGAGCAGTACTTC. Translation: CAISIGTKRRYEQYF. The chain is built from TRBV10-3 and TRBJ2-7, with D possibly being TRBD1 or TRBD2 (5 bases each). The V end lost 5 bases, the J end lost 4 bases, and 18 bases lay between the germline ends. The CDR3 runs 15 residues. Germline CDR1 reads ENHRY; CDR2 reads SYGVKD.

This clonotype showed up just a few times. V is TRBV12-3 or TRBV12-4 and J is TRBJ1-3, with TRBD1 matching 9 bases. The CDR3 is 14 residues long. J gave up 7 bases and V 6 bases, and 7 bases lay outside the gene matches. The CDR3 DNA follows: TGTGCCAGCAGGGCCGGGACAGGGTGGAACACCATATATTTT. Its translation: CASRAGTGWNTIYF.

The sample holds many counts of this clonotype. The chain carries TRBV6-1 and TRBJ1-6, with D perhaps matching TRBD1 (5 bases). Germline V gives CDR1 MNHNS, CDR2 SASEGT. This CDR3 spans 14 amino acids. V dropped 5 bases and J dropped 5 bases, with 10 bases sitting between them. The CDR3, as DNA: TGTGCCAGCAGTAAAGGGGCGGATAATTCACCCCTCCACTTT. This translates into CASSKGADNSPLHF.

This clonotype showed up many times. This chain connects TRBV5-1 to TRBJ2-5, with TRBD1 matching over 8 bases. With V trimmed by 4 bases and J by 0 bases, 2 bases remained unmatched. Germline V CDR1 and CDR2: SGHRS, YFSETQ. CDR3 length equals 14 residues. CDR3 nucleotides: TGCGCCAGCAGCGGGGACAGGTACCAAGAGACCCAGTACTTC. Protein: CASSGDRYQETQYF.

To note about this clonotype: A read error may be the cause here, since a much bigger clone is one base away. The V and J genes are TRBV10-3 and TRBJ1-5; weak D call: TRBD1 (5 bases). The germline gives CDR1 ENHRY, CDR2 SYGVKD. The CDR3 length is 13 residues. V was trimmed by 10 bases and J by 7 bases, leaving 17 bases between them. The CDR3 DNA sequence: TGTGCCACCTTACAGGCTGTAGGGCAGCCCCAGCATTTT. The encoded protein is CATLQAVGQPQHF.

The table lists this clonotype with many counts. The chain uses TRBV11-2 and TRBJ1-5; no clear D gene. This CDR3 contains 13 residues. V lost 0 bases, J lost 9 bases, and 9 bases lay in between. CDR1 and CDR2 (germline): SGHAT, FQNNGV. CDR3 DNA sequence: TGTGCCAGCAGCTTAGATTTGGGTTCGCCCCAGCATTTT. It encodes CASSLDLGSPQHF.

This clonotype was observed a few times. The chain is built from TRBV29-1 and TRBJ2-7; 8 nucleotides align to TRBD1. The CDR3 extends over 13 amino acids. V was clipped by 6 bases and J by 3 bases; unmatched bases: 7. Germline CDR1 and CDR2: SQVTM and ANQGSEA. The CDR3 DNA reads TGCAGCGTCGTAGGGACAGGTGACTACGAGCAGTACTTC. This translates into CSVVGTGDYEQYF.

This clonotype was seen at least ten times. This chain uses TRBV19 with TRBJ1-2, with 10 bases aligning to TRBD1. Germline CDR1 LNHDA, CDR2 SQIVND (reference sequence). The CDR3 totals 15 residues. With 7 bases clipped from V and 3 bases from J, the junction kept 8 bases outside the gene matches. The CDR3 DNA reads as TGTGCCAGTACCCTACTAGGGACAGGGGACTATGGCTACACCTTC. Translating it yields CASTLLGTGDYGYTF.

This clonotype has a count of ten or more. The V and J genes are TRBV3-1 and TRBJ1-2; 8 nucleotides match TRBD1. The CDR3 runs 15 residues. V lost 5 bases to trimming and J lost 3 bases; unmatched junction nucleotides: 8. Germline V CDR1 and CDR2: LGHDT, YNNKEL (reference sequence). CDR3 sequence: CASSSPRTGHYGYTF. CDR3 in DNA: TGTGCCAGCAGCTCCCCCAGGACAGGGCACTATGGCTACACCTTC.

At least ten counts were recorded for this clonotype. This chain uses TRBV5-1 with TRBJ2-6; D may be TRBD1 or TRBD2 (6 bases each). The CDR3 runs to 16 residues. Trimming took off 0 bases at V and 3 bases at J, with 10 bases between the two ends. Germline V gene lookup returns CDR1 SGHRS and CDR2 YFSETQ. CDR3 nucleotide sequence: TGCGCCAGCAGCTTGGGGGGGGCTAGTGGGGCCAACGTCCTGACTTTC. Residues: CASSLGGASGANVLTF.

At least ten counts were recorded for this clonotype. This chain links TRBV5-1 with TRBJ1-1; 7 bases match TRBD1. J lost 4 bases, V lost 4 bases, and 7 bases had no gene match. This CDR3 region has 14 residues. Germline V lookup: CDR1 SGHRS, CDR2 YFSETQ. The CDR3 DNA reads TGCGCCAGCAGCGAACAGGGGAGTATCACTGAAGCTTTCTTT. Translating gives CASSEQGSITEAFF.

V gene TRBV28 combines with J gene TRBJ2-7; TRBD1 aligns across 8 bases. This CDR3 region has 15 residues. CDR1 is MDHEN and CDR2 is SYDVKM in the germline V gene. Trimming cost V 7 bases and J 0 bases; bases outside gene matches: 8. The CDR3 DNA reads as TGTGCCAGCATCCCAGGGGGCACTAGCTCCTACGAGCAGTACTTC. It translates to CASIPGGTSSYEQYF.

This sequence joins TRBV6-5 and TRBJ1-2, with D uncertain. The CDR3 totals 14 residues. Germline assignment: CDR1 MNHEY and CDR2 SVGAGI. Trimming removed 1 base at V and 2 bases at J, with 8 bases between. CDR3: CASSYFRENYGYTF. CDR3 in DNA: TGTGCCAGCAGTTACTTTCGGGAGAACTATGGCTACACCTTC.

There are a few counts of this clonotype. This sequence joins TRBV29-1 and TRBJ2-6; D is unclear. V was pared by 3 bases and J by 0 bases, with 6 bases between. The V gene's germline CDR1 is SQVTM and CDR2 ANQGSEA. This CDR3 is built from 14 residues. The CDR3 is CSVEVSSGANVLTF. As DNA, the CDR3 is TGCAGCGTTGAGGTTAGCTCTGGGGCCAACGTCCTGACTTTC.

In its sample, this clonotype was seen once. This rearrangement joins TRBV27 to TRBJ1-6, with 7 bases identical to TRBD1. The length of the CDR3 is 13 residues. Per germline, CDR1 MNHEY and CDR2 SMNVEV (reference sequence). J lost 7 bases, V lost 4 bases, and 1 base had no gene match. CDR3 bases: TGTGCCAGCAGTTGGGACAGCAATTCACCCCTCCACTTT. It specifies CASSWDSNSPLHF.

In its sample, this clonotype was seen many times. The chain links TRBV7-8 to TRBJ1-2; D is uncertain. Germline V gene lookup returns CDR1 SGHVS and CDR2 FQNEAQ. Trimming shortened V by 5 bases and J by 0 bases, and 10 bases separated the two germline ends. The CDR3 is made up of 14 amino acids. In DNA form, the CDR3 reads TGTGCCAGCAGCCCGCGGGGTTCTAACTATGGCTACACCTTC. Encoded protein: CASSPRGSNYGYTF.

The sample holds many counts of this clonotype. V and J are TRBV6-1 and TRBJ2-5, with a possible D match to TRBD2 (5 bases). V dropped 4 bases and J dropped 4 bases, with 13 bases sitting between them. The CDR3 is 14 amino acids. The germline CDR1 and CDR2 sequences are MNHNS and SASEGT. The CDR3 protein is CASSGRTLPETQYF. CDR3 bases: TGTGCCAGCAGTGGCCGGACTCTCCCAGAGACCCAGTACTTC.

This clonotype was recorded at least ten times. V gene TRBV11-2 combines with J gene TRBJ1-5; 11 bases are shared with TRBD1. V was clipped by 4 bases and J by 1 base; unmatched bases: 9. The CDR3 length is 18 residues. Germline V CDR1 and CDR2: SGHAT, FQNNGV. The CDR3 DNA follows: TGTGCCAGCAGCTCCCCGGGACAGGGGGGTTCGAGCAATCAGCCCCAGCATTTT. Translating gives CASSSPGQGGSSNQPQHF.

The rearrangement uses TRBV20-1 and TRBJ2-7; D may match TRBD1 or TRBD2 (7 bases each). Germline loops: CDR1 DFQATT, CDR2 SNEGSKA (reference sequence). The CDR3 has 13 residues. Trimming removed 6 bases at V and 2 bases at J, with 14 bases between. CDR3 nucleotide sequence: TGCAGTGCCAAGGGGGCGGGAGCCTACGAGCAGTACTTC. This translates into CSAKGAGAYEQYF.

This clonotype was seen many times. J is TRBJ2-5 and V is TRBV6-1; TRBD2 is a possible D gene (6 bases). In germline, CDR1 is MNHNS, CDR2 SASEGT. The CDR3 has 15 residues. The ends were cut back, 10 bases at V and 0 bases at J, with 18 bases in the middle. CDR3 bases: TGTGCCACCGCGTCCGGGACTGCGTACCAAGAGACCCAGTACTTC. As protein: CATASGTAYQETQYF.

This clonotype was counted at least ten times. The chain combines TRBV5-1 with TRBJ1-1; D ambiguous. CDR1 is SGHRS and CDR2 is YFSETQ in the germline V gene. V was shortened by 5 bases and J by 6 bases, with 17 bases between the two germline ends. The CDR3 extends over 14 amino acids. The CDR3, as DNA: TGCGCCAGCAGTCCGGACGCAGGACCTTCTGAAGCTTTCTTT. Translation gives CASSPDAGPSEAFF.